Presented here are 32 T cell receptor beta chains from one specimen sequenced in a study of spatial heterogeneity in lung cancer (dated by TCRdb to the late 2010s). What the time point label conveys for this sample: sample taken at primary tumor resection. The library was prepared using 5' RACE. Sequencing was performed on a NextSeq 500. TCRdb reprocessing: public reads trimmed at Q25 with fastp, clones called with MiXCR, in-frame beta chains kept. Every distinct CDR3 protein forms one entry, paired with its most common genes and DNA. The sample records 14,000 or so distinct CDR3 sequences, about 4.8% of which are singletons. The top ten constitute 18% of the sample. No antigen has been identified for these receptors. What the work shows at the level of the full study, not this receptor alone: The number of expanded intratumoral alpha and beta TCRs correlated with the tumor nonsynonymous mutation count.

Source: lung tumor tissue, taken at surgery. The receptors stem from a female donor with early-stage non-small cell lung cancer.

The sample holds many counts of this clonotype. This beta chain slipped into a library made for alpha chains as a stray read, so its size is not meaningful. The chain is built from TRBV12-3 or TRBV12-4 and TRBJ2-3, with D possibly TRBD1 on 5 matching bases. Trimming cost V 8 bases and J 3 bases, with 15 bases left between them. The CDR3 has 14 residues. CDR3 sequence reads: CASRPPGSTDTQYF. CDR3 coding DNA: TGTGCCAGCCGTCCGCCAGGGTCTACAGATACGCAGTATTTT.

The sample holds many counts of this clonotype. In a library made to pick up alpha chains, this beta chain is a stray read with a size that means little. The CDR3 spells CASRLGEQFF. In nucleotides, the CDR3 is TGTGCAAGTCGCTTAGGTGAGCAGTTCTTC. The gene calls are TRBV12-2 and TRBJ2-1. TRBV12-2 is annotated as a pseudogene. The CDR3 extends over 10 amino acids.

This clonotype was detected many times. Since it is a stray read in a library aimed at alpha chains, this beta chain has a size that is not meaningful. The rearrangement links TRBV7-6 to TRBJ1-6; perhaps TRBD1 as D (5 bases). This CDR3 comprises 16 residues. Germline V gene lookup returns CDR1 SGHVS and CDR2 FNYEAQ. V was pared by 3 bases and J by 3 bases, with 12 bases between. The CDR3 coding sequence is TGTGCCAGCAGCTTGCAGGGTACCGTCTATAATTCACCCCTCCACTTT. It codes for CASSLQGTVYNSPLHF.

This clonotype qualifies as medium-sized (0.01 to 0.1%). This beta chain is an unintended read in a library built for alpha chains; its size means little. CDR3: CSARDPVRGMQFF. DNA of the CDR3: TGCAGTGCTAGAGATCCGGTGCGGGGGATGCAGTTCTTC. J is TRBJ2-1 and V is TRBV20-1; 7 bases map to TRBD2. Unmatched junction bases numbered 8, after V lost 0 bases and J lost 12 bases. CDR3 length: 13 amino acids. The germline V gene encodes CDR1 DFQATT and CDR2 SNEGSKA (reference sequence).

This clonotype has ten or more counts. A library made for alpha chains picked up this beta chain off target, so its size means little. V usage is TRBV7-9 and J usage is TRBJ1-5, with 10 positions matching TRBD1. The germline CDR1 and CDR2 sequences are SEHNR and FQNEAQ (reference sequence). This CDR3 has 15 residues. V was pared by 3 bases and J by 5 bases, with 4 bases of the junction left unmatched. This chain's CDR3 is CASSFSTGGDQPQHF. CDR3 DNA sequence: TGTGCCAGCAGCTTTTCGACAGGGGGCGATCAGCCCCAGCATTTT.

This clonotype has a handful of counts. As an off-target read in a library built for alpha chains, this beta chain has a frequency of little significance. The chain's CDR3 is CSVLMGRYTEAFF. The CDR3 coding sequence is TGCAGCGTACTCATGGGCCGGTACACTGAAGCTTTCTTT. V and J are TRBV29-1 and TRBJ1-1, with unresolved D. Germline V gene sequence: CDR1 SQVTM, CDR2 ANQGSEA. The CDR3 consists of 13 residues. Deletions cut 6 bases from V and 3 bases from J, with 14 bases between.

This clonotype was observed at least ten times. Because the library targeted alpha chains, this beta chain is an off-target read whose size means little. The chain employs TRBV6-2 or TRBV6-3 and TRBJ2-1; 10 bases match TRBD2. Germline-derived CDR1 and CDR2 are MNHEY and SVGEGT. There are 15 residues in the CDR3. V lost 7 bases, J lost 8 bases, and 11 bases stayed unmatched. The CDR3, as DNA: TGTGCCAGCACAGCCACTAGCGGGGCTCGGGATGAGCAGTTCTTC. It translates to CASTATSGARDEQFF.

This clonotype was observed many times. The library was prepared for alpha chains; this beta chain is a stray read, so its frequency means little. This chain uses TRBV20-1 with TRBJ2-1; D is perhaps TRBD2 (6 bases). The V gene lost 6 bases and the J gene lost 5 bases, with 23 bases spanning the gap. Germline CDR1 reads DFQATT; CDR2 reads SNEGSKA (reference sequence). CDR3 length equals 16 residues. The CDR3 spells CSAALPGRGRHNEQFF. CDR3 bases: TGCAGTGCCGCCCTCCCGGGACGGGGGAGACACAATGAGCAGTTCTTC.

This clonotype was counted at least ten times. This beta chain is an unintended read in a library built for alpha chains; its size means little. The chain joins TRBV2 to TRBJ2-5; TRBD2 aligns across 10 bases. The V and J ends lost 4 bases and 4 bases, in that order; junction bases with no gene match: 9. CDR1 is SNHLY, CDR2 FYNNEI, per germline. The CDR3 totals 16 residues. As DNA, the CDR3 is TGTGCCAGCAGTGGGTGGCTAGCGGGGGTCCCAGAGACCCAGTACTTC. Protein product: CASSGWLAGVPETQYF. The full variable domain, rest sourced from reference TRBV2 and TRBJ2-5, is EPEVTQTPSHQVTQMGQEVILRCVPISNHLYFYWYRQILGQKVEFLVSFYNNEISEKSEIFDDQFSVERPDGSNFTLKIRSTKLEDSAMYFCASSGWLAGVPETQYFGPGTRLLVL.

In regard to this clonotype: Since it is a stray read in a library aimed at alpha chains, this beta chain has a size that is not meaningful. The chain has TRBV6-5 and TRBJ2-3; D might be TRBD2 (6 bases). CDR1 and CDR2 (germline): MNHEY, SVGAGI. This CDR3 spans 14 amino acids. V was shortened by 8 bases and J by 0 bases, with 12 bases between the two germline ends. Here the CDR3 reads CASWGGMSTDTQYF. CDR3 nucleotide sequence: TGTGCCAGCTGGGGCGGGATGAGCACAGATACGCAGTATTTT.

This clonotype occurred many times. This beta chain appears as a stray read in a library generated for alpha chains; its size is not informative. V is TRBV7-6 and J is TRBJ1-4; no definite D call. The V end lost 7 bases, the J end lost 0 bases, and 6 bases lay between the germline ends. Germline V gene lookup returns CDR1 SGHVS and CDR2 FNYEAQ. This CDR3 spans 13 amino acids. The CDR3: CASKSTTNEKLFF. As DNA, the CDR3 is TGTGCCAGCAAAAGTACAACTAATGAAAAACTGTTTTTT.

This clonotype was picked up many times. This beta chain is a stray read from a library made for alpha chains; its abundance is not meaningful. The chain has TRBV7-3 and TRBJ2-7, with 8 bases identical to TRBD1. The CDR3 spans 14 residues. Losses at the gene ends were 5 bases for V and 0 bases for J; bases not matched to a gene: 3. Germline V CDR1 and CDR2: SGHTA, FQGTGA. CDR3 in DNA: TGTGCCAGCAGCCCACAGGGGGACTCCTACGAGCAGTACTTC. Translation gives CASSPQGDSYEQYF. The complete variable domain, with remaining parts taken from reference TRBV7-3 and TRBJ2-7, reads GAGVSQTPSNKVTEKGKYVELRCDPISGHTALYWYRQSLGQGPEFLIYFQGTGAADDSGLPNDRFFAVRPEGSVSTLKIQRTERGDSAVYLCASSPQGDSYEQYFGPGTRLTVT.

This clonotype was seen repeatedly, ten times or more. A junction end diverges from the germline sequence, so it may reflect a read error. A library made for alpha chains picked up this beta chain off target, so its size means little. The chain joins TRBV7-7 to TRBJ2-3; possible D gene TRBD2, 5 bases. Germline CDR1 reads SSHAT; CDR2 reads FNYEAQ (reference sequence). CDR3 length equals 15 residues. The CDR3 loop is CASSLGRLSTDTQYF. As DNA, the CDR3 is TGTGCTAGCAGCTTAGGCAGACTAAGCACAGATACGCAGTATTTT.

Notes on this clonotype: This beta chain came through as a stray read in a library set up for alpha chains, and its size says little. V usage is TRBV7-3 and J usage is TRBJ1-6; D unresolved. V was cut by 3 bases and J by 3 bases, with 6 bases left in between. The germline V gene has CDR1 SGHTA and CDR2 FQGTGA. The CDR3 length is 14 residues. The CDR3 protein is CASSFQSYNSPLHF. CDR3 DNA sequence: TGTGCCAGCAGCTTTCAGAGCTATAATTCACCCCTCCACTTT.

Details on this clonotype: Being off target in a library aimed at alpha chains, this beta chain has a size of little meaning. V is TRBV13 and J is TRBJ2-1; D possibly corresponds to TRBD2 (6 bases). CDR3 length equals 14 residues. Germline V gene sequence: CDR1 PRHDT, CDR2 FYEKMQ (reference sequence). V was clipped by 5 bases and J by 13 bases, with 21 bases between them. The CDR3 region has the DNA TGTGCCAGCAGCCCCAACCCGGAGGGTGGAGATCAGTTCTTC. Translating it yields CASSPNPEGGDQFF.

Note on this clonotype: This beta chain lies outside the target of a library built for alpha chains; its clone size means little. The chain has TRBV12-3 or TRBV12-4 and TRBJ1-2; TRBD1 aligns across 9 bases. This CDR3 is built from 18 residues. With 8 bases clipped from V and 6 bases from J, the junction kept 22 bases outside the gene matches. The CDR3 DNA follows: TGTGCCAGCTCGAGGCAGGGGGACAGGGAAATCTCTAAGCATGGCTACACCTTC. Translated: CASSRQGDREISKHGYTF.

This clonotype occurred many times. As an off-target read in a library built for alpha chains, this beta chain has a frequency of little significance. J is TRBJ1-1 and V is TRBV12-3 or TRBV12-4; TRBD1 is a possible D gene (6 bases). The CDR3 totals 14 residues. The V end was cut by 5 bases, the J end by 3 bases, with 13 bases between. CDR3 loop: CASSPDRRYTEAFF. The CDR3, as DNA: TGTGCCAGCAGTCCCGACAGGAGGTACACTGAAGCTTTCTTT.

This clonotype was found many times. Mismatch with germline at one junction end may stem from a read error. This beta chain is an unintended read in a library built for alpha chains; its size means little. The chain employs TRBV3-1 and TRBJ2-5, with a possible D match to TRBD2 (5 bases). Germline CDR1 and CDR2: LGHDT and YNNKEL (reference sequence). The CDR3 consists of 15 residues. DNA for the CDR3: TGTGCCAGCAGTCAAGGGAGCAGGCCTAGGGAGACCCAGTACTTC. As protein: CASSQGSRPRETQYF.

There are many counts of this clonotype. This beta chain represents an off-target read in a library built for alpha chains; its size is of limited meaning. The rearrangement joins TRBV10-3 to TRBJ2-3; D not resolved. The germline V gene has CDR1 ENHRY and CDR2 SYGVKD. V was pared by 2 bases and J by 2 bases, with 17 bases between. CDR3 length equals 17 residues. CDR3 in DNA: TGTGCCATCAGTGAGGGTCAAGACCATTGGGACACAGATACGCAGTATTTT. Its translation is CAISEGQDHWDTDTQYF.

Comment on this clonotype: Within a library made for alpha chains, this beta chain is off target, and its count is uninformative. The rearrangement joins TRBV20-1 to TRBJ1-2; a weak D match, TRBD1 (6 bases). This CDR3 has 13 residues. Trimming removed 3 bases from V and 6 bases from J, with 14 bases in between. Germline V gene data show CDR1 as DFQATT and CDR2 as SNEGSKA (reference sequence). The CDR3 region is CSASGQNSHGYTF. CDR3 bases: TGCAGTGCTAGTGGACAGAATAGCCATGGCTACACCTTC.

This clonotype appeared many times. At one end, the junction sequence differs from germline, possibly due to a read error. The library was built for alpha chains, so this beta chain is an off-target read and its size means little. This rearrangement joins TRBV9 to TRBJ2-7, with D perhaps TRBD1 (5 bases). The germline gives CDR1 SGDLS, CDR2 YYNGEE. This CDR3 is 14 amino acids long. In DNA form, the CDR3 reads TGTGCCAGCAATTGGGGCGACACCTCCAACGAGCAGTACTTC. It is translated as CASNWGDTSNEQYF.

This clonotype was recorded many times. Since the library was made to target alpha chains, this beta chain is a stray read and its abundance is not meaningful. The rearrangement uses TRBV6-6 and TRBJ1-5; D is unclear. CDR1 is MNHNY, CDR2 SVGAGI, per germline (reference sequence). This CDR3 spans 14 amino acids. Trimming left V 2 bases short and J 7 bases short, with 12 bases between. CDR3 DNA sequence: TGTGCCAGCAGTTACCACCAAGCTGGACAGCCCCAGCATTTT. As protein: CASSYHQAGQPQHF.

This clonotype was observed at least ten times. The library was prepared for alpha chains; this beta chain is a stray read, so its frequency means little. The chain couples TRBV11-2 to TRBJ2-7; 7 bases match TRBD1. With V trimmed by 5 bases and J by 6 bases, 7 bases remained unmatched. This CDR3 has 13 residues. Germline V CDR1 and CDR2: SGHAT, FQNNGV. The CDR3 is CASSPDRAAEQYF. CDR3 bases: TGTGCCAGCAGCCCCGACAGGGCTGCCGAGCAGTACTTC. Variable domain in full (rest from reference TRBV11-2 and TRBJ2-7): EAGVAQSPRYKIIEKRQSVAFWCNPISGHATLYWYQQILGQGPKLLIQFQNNGVVDDSQLPKDRFSAERLKGVDSTLKIQPAKLEDSAVYLCASSPDRAAEQYFGPGTRLTVT.

Ten or more counts support this clonotype. The library was designed around alpha chains, so this beta chain is a stray read whose abundance carries little weight. J is TRBJ2-3 and V is TRBV19; 9 bases agree with TRBD2. This CDR3 region has 17 residues. J was trimmed by 3 bases and V by 4 bases; bases with no gene match: 11. Germline V lookup: CDR1 LNHDA, CDR2 SQIVND (reference sequence). In DNA, the CDR3 is TGTGCCAGTAGTAGGTCGCTCCGCGGGGGGGGGACAGATACGCAGTATTTT. Amino acids: CASSRSLRGGGTDTQYF.

In its sample, this clonotype was seen many times. Little can be read into the size of this beta chain, an off-target read in a library designed for alpha chains. The rearrangement uses TRBV18 and TRBJ2-3; D possibly uses TRBD1 or TRBD2 (6 bases each). CDR1 KGHSH and CDR2 LQKENI come from the germline V gene. The CDR3 loop spans 15 amino acids. V lost 3 bases and J 5 bases, leaving 15 bases between the germline ends. CDR3 in amino acids: CASSPQGGLVDTQYF. DNA for the CDR3: TGTGCCAGCTCACCGCAAGGGGGGCTAGTAGATACGCAGTATTTT.

Ten or more counts support this clonotype. The library was designed around alpha chains, so this beta chain is a stray read whose abundance carries little weight. This chain connects TRBV7-2 to TRBJ1-5; 12 positions match TRBD1. Losses at the gene ends were 2 bases for V and 3 bases for J; bases not matched to a gene: 5. Germline assignment: CDR1 SGHTA and CDR2 FQGNSA. CDR3 length: 17 amino acids. DNA for the CDR3: TGTGCCAGCAGCTTAACCGGGACAGGGGGCTACAATCAGCCCCAGCATTTT. Translation gives CASSLTGTGGYNQPQHF.

This clonotype was counted ten times or more. This beta chain is off target for a library built for alpha chains, so its abundance means little. This sequence joins TRBV6-6 and TRBJ2-7; 13 bases align to TRBD2. CDR1 is MNHNY, CDR2 SVGAGI, per germline (reference sequence). Germline trimming cut 5 bases from V and 0 bases from J; bases unmatched to any gene: 4. The CDR3 sequence is 16 residues long. The DNA for the CDR3 is TGTGCCAGCAGTACGGGACTAGCGGGGAACTCCTACGAGCAGTACTTC. It encodes CASSTGLAGNSYEQYF.

This clonotype was counted many times. This beta chain lies outside the target of a library built for alpha chains; its clone size means little. The chain recombines TRBV6-5 with TRBJ2-7; 9 bases fit TRBD1. V dropped 3 bases and J dropped 3; count of bases not matched to a gene: 6. The CDR3 spans 15 residues. Germline-derived CDR1 and CDR2 are MNHEY and SVGAGI. The CDR3 here is CASSYGGQGRYEQYF. The CDR3 nucleotides read TGTGCCAGCAGTTATGGGGGACAGGGCCGCTACGAGCAGTACTTC.

This clonotype occurred many times. This beta chain turned up in a library designed for alpha chains; as an off-target read, its abundance says little. The rearrangement uses TRBV4-1 and TRBJ1-2; D is undetermined. The germline CDR1 and CDR2 sequences are MGHRA and YSYEKL. This CDR3 has 15 residues. Trimming removed 0 bases at V and 0 bases at J, with 8 bases between. CDR3 region: CASSQDSVTNYGYTF. DNA for the CDR3: TGCGCCAGCAGCCAAGACTCCGTTACTAACTATGGCTACACCTTC.

A remark on this clonotype: The library was built for alpha chains, so this beta chain is an off-target read and its size means little. This chain links TRBV2 with TRBJ2-5; no reliable D call. Trimming took 4 bases from V and 4 from J, leaving 4 bases between them. Germline V CDR1 and CDR2: SNHLY, FYNNEI. The CDR3 length is 11 residues. CDR3 sequence (DNA): TGTGCCAGCAGTGTAGGAGAGACCCAGTACTTC. Translation: CASSVGETQYF.

In this sample, this clonotype turned up a few times. This beta chain appears as a stray read in a library generated for alpha chains; its size is not informative. The V call is TRBV9, the J call TRBJ1-2; TRBD1 matches at 7 bases. Germline V gene lookup returns CDR1 SGDLS and CDR2 YYNGEE. Unmatched junction bases numbered 13, after V lost 4 bases and J lost 1 base. The CDR3 sequence is 17 residues long. CDR3 DNA sequence: TGTGCCAGCAGCTTAGGGGTGACAGGGAACCTTAACTATGGCTACACCTTC. Its translation is CASSLGVTGNLNYGYTF.

This clonotype was seen many times. This beta chain is an unintended read in a library built for alpha chains; its size means little. The rearrangement joins TRBV3-1 to TRBJ2-5; D may be TRBD2 (6 bases). Germline V CDR1 and CDR2: LGHDT, YNNKEL (reference sequence). The CDR3 contains 15 residues. V was shortened by 1 base and J by 1 base, with 10 bases between the two germline ends. CDR3 protein: CASSQAYGGQETQYF. The CDR3, as DNA: TGTGCCAGCAGCCAAGCATACGGGGGCCAAGAGACCCAGTACTTC.